This TCR beta chain was found in a study of monozygotic twins with inflammatory bowel disease. As concerns this clonotype: The antigen remains undetermined.

Germline CDR1 reads SGHRS; CDR2 reads YFSETQ. The CDR3 runs to 15 residues. TCRdb reprocessed the 5' RACE reads; each CDR3 protein has one entry and no DNA is given. The repertoire table contains more than 75,000 distinct CDR3 sequences. General observations from the study: Other individuals had fewer clonotypes in common with IBD patients than with healthy twins, especially with disease activity.

This TCR was recovered from a human donor with ulcerative colitis or Crohn's disease, or a healthy co-twin of an affected twin (not recorded which). The V call is TRBV5-1, the J call TRBJ2-1; TCRdb picks TRBD1, but there is no DNA to check that call. Material: blood. CDR3 sequence reads: CASRKQASSYNEQFF.